This T cell receptor (beta chain) came from a study of response to subunit inactivated influenza vaccine. TCRdb reprocessed the RT-PCR reads with MiXCR, giving one entry per CDR3 protein. The sample has hundreds of thousands of distinct CDR3 sequences; about 11% are singletons. The CDR3 sequence is 18 residues long. Germline values: CDR1 LGHNA, CDR2 YNFKEQ. As concerns this clonotype: At one end, the junction sequence differs from germline, possibly due to a read error.

The same data also contributed to another study, on T cells expressing NK-cell markers. That study adds: As the method of synthesis, 5'RACE template switching with UMIs yielded TCR beta cDNA. Sorting of alpha-beta TCR T cells alone was achieved in several experiments with an anti-gamma-delta TCR antibody. NKG2C+ dominant clonotypes from over 5 donors made up roughly 1.0-7.5% of CD8+ T cells. Also leading the CD3+CD56-NKG2C+ fraction in a handful of donors were these clonotypes.

The chain couples TRBV4-2 to TRBJ2-6, with a tentative D call TRBD1 (5 bases). This receptor was identified in a man between 45 and 60 years old who received an inactivated influenza vaccine. The starting material was PBMCs from blood, obtained on the day of vaccination. The CDR3 DNA follows: TGTGCCAGCAGCCAATACCAGGGTGTTACCTCTGAGGCCAACGTCCTGACTTTC. Translated, it gives CASSQYQGVTSEANVLTF.